Shown below are 21 T cell receptor beta chains from a single sample sequenced in a study of T-cell reconstitution after alpha-beta-depleted transplantation in children. A library of TCRbeta sequences, prepared with unique molecular identifiers, was generated. One entry per CDR3 protein results from TCRdb running MiXCR on the PCR reads. Of some 43,000 distinct CDR3 sequences listed, 9.2% are singletons. Sample: PBMCs, mostly from graft donor cells, taken 60 days after TCRalphabeta/CD19-depleted stem cell transplant. The receptors were gathered from a male patient aged 2-10 years who had a stem cell transplant for chronic granulomatous disease, so the T cells may come from the graft donor.

This clonotype was recorded at least ten times. The chain joins TRBV18 to TRBJ1-4; possible D gene TRBD1, 5 bases. Germline V gene lookup returns CDR1 KGHSH and CDR2 LQKENI. V was pared by 2 bases and J by 5 bases, with 12 bases between. This CDR3 comprises 15 residues. For the CDR3, the DNA is TGTGCCAGCTCACCAAAGGGGTTGTCAAATGAAAAACTGTTTTTT. This gives the protein CASSPKGLSNEKLFF.

This clonotype was counted at least ten times. The rearrangement uses TRBV20-1 and TRBJ2-2, with no clear D. The germline gives CDR1 DFQATT, CDR2 SNEGSKA (reference sequence). CDR3 length: 13 amino acids. The V and J ends lost 6 bases and 0 bases respectively, with 8 bases between them. The DNA of the CDR3 is TGCAGTGCGAGCACTGCGAACACCGGGGAGCTGTTTTTT. As protein: CSASTANTGELFF.

This clonotype showed up many times. The V gene is TRBV6-1, the J gene TRBJ2-3, with D possibly matching TRBD2 (6 bases). The V and J ends lost 8 bases and 0 bases respectively, with 18 bases between them. The germline gives CDR1 MNHNS, CDR2 SASEGT. This CDR3 is built from 16 residues. CDR3 residues: CASGTNTGGSTDTQYF. For the CDR3, the DNA is TGTGCCAGCGGAACTAATACAGGAGGGAGCACAGATACGCAGTATTTT.

This clonotype was detected many times. CDR3 residues: CSARPAGQGREKLFF. The CDR3, as DNA: TGCAGTGCTAGACCCGCGGGACAGGGGCGCGAAAAACTGTTTTTT. The genes are TRBV20-1 and TRBJ1-4; 10 bases agree with TRBD1. V gave up 2 bases and J gave up 8 bases; unmatched junction bases: 8. Germline values: CDR1 DFQATT, CDR2 SNEGSKA (reference sequence). This CDR3 is 15 amino acids long.

This clonotype was counted at least ten times. The chain has TRBV5-1 and TRBJ2-3, with TRBD2 identical over 16 bases. Germline V gene data show CDR1 as SGHRS and CDR2 as YFSETQ. Trimming removed 4 bases from V and 6 bases from J; junction bases left unmatched: 8. The CDR3 covers 17 residues. CDR3 loop: CASSRGTSGRAFDTQYF. The CDR3 DNA sequence: TGCGCCAGCAGCCGAGGGACTAGCGGGAGGGCCTTCGATACGCAGTATTTT.

This clonotype occurred many times. The rearrangement links TRBV28 to TRBJ2-7; perhaps D is TRBD1 or TRBD2 (5 bases each). Trimming cost V 6 bases and J 0 bases, with 15 bases left between them. Germline V gene sequence: CDR1 MDHEN, CDR2 SYDVKM. CDR3 length equals 15 residues. The chain's CDR3 is CASRKSPGTSYEQYF. For the CDR3, the DNA is TGTGCCAGCAGGAAAAGCCCCGGGACCTCCTACGAGCAGTACTTC.

V gene TRBV7-6 combines with J gene TRBJ2-7; D not resolved. Germline CDR1 and CDR2: SGHVS and FNYEAQ. The V end lost 5 bases, the J end lost 2 bases, and 13 bases lay between the germline ends. The length of the CDR3 is 14 residues. The CDR3 nucleotides are TGTGCCAGCAGCCTATTAGATTGGGCCTACGAGCAGTACTTC. As protein: CASSLLDWAYEQYF.

The gene calls are TRBV12-1 and TRBJ2-1. TRBV12-1 is a known pseudogene. The CDR3 covers 13 residues. CDR3 coding DNA: TGTGCCATGGGCTTTGCGCGGGTGAATGAGCAGTTCTTC. Amino acid sequence: CAMGFARVNEQFF.

This clonotype was seen repeatedly, ten times or more. This chain connects TRBV28 to TRBJ2-7; weak D call: TRBD1 (5 bases). The CDR3 has 13 amino acids. Trimming took off 6 bases at V and 6 bases at J, with 15 bases between the two ends. Germline V gives CDR1 MDHEN, CDR2 SYDVKM. CDR3: CASSQRTFLEQYF. The CDR3 bases are TGTGCCAGCAGCCAGAGGACATTTCTCGAGCAGTACTTC. The whole variable domain, remainder taken from reference TRBV28 and TRBJ2-7, is DVKVTQSSRYLVKRTGEKVFLECVQDMDHENMFWYRQDPGLGLRLIYFSYDVKMKEKGDIPEGYSVSREKKERFSLILESASTNQTSMYLCASSQRTFLEQYFGPGTRLTVT.

This clonotype has ten or more counts. The gene calls are TRBV29-1 and TRBJ2-3; D might be TRBD1 (6 bases). CDR1 is SQVTM, CDR2 ANQGSEA, per germline. The V gene lost 7 bases and the J gene lost 2 bases, with 13 bases spanning the gap. CDR3 length: 13 residues. This CDR3 is CSAQDSPTDTQYF. CDR3 sequence (DNA): TGCAGCGCCCAGGACAGTCCCACAGATACGCAGTATTTT.

This rearrangement joins TRBV5-1 to TRBJ1-1, with 12 nucleotides matching TRBD1. Germline V lookup: CDR1 SGHRS, CDR2 YFSETQ. The CDR3 is made up of 16 amino acids. V dropped 3 bases and J dropped 5; count of bases not matched to a gene: 8. CDR3 in amino acids: CASSWDRGRGATEAFF. Here the CDR3 DNA reads TGCGCCAGCAGCTGGGACAGGGGGCGAGGGGCTACTGAAGCTTTCTTT.

This rearrangement joins TRBV7-2 to TRBJ2-1; D not certain. Trimming pared 5 bases from V and 5 bases from J, leaving 19 bases between. The length of the CDR3 is 16 residues. CDR1 SGHTA and CDR2 FQGNSA come from the germline V gene. The CDR3 protein is CASSPRQTKTNNEQFF. The CDR3 DNA is TGTGCCAGCAGCCCGAGGCAGACGAAAACAAACAATGAGCAGTTCTTC.

The chain links TRBV12-3 or TRBV12-4 to TRBJ2-3; TRBD1 matches 10 bases. This CDR3 has 16 amino acids. V lost 5 bases to trimming and J lost 3 bases; unmatched junction nucleotides: 8. The DNA for the CDR3 is TGTGCCAGCAGTGGGACAGGGGAAGGCTCTACAGATACGCAGTATTTT. It specifies CASSGTGEGSTDTQYF.

This clonotype was detected many times. The rearrangement uses TRBV28 and TRBJ2-1; 7 bases line up with TRBD2. Per the germline V gene, CDR1 is MDHEN and CDR2 is SYDVKM. The CDR3 is 16 residues long. Trimming cost V 3 bases and J 5 bases; bases outside gene matches: 10. In DNA form, the CDR3 reads TGTGCCAGCAGTTTCCTCAGCGGGGCGCAAAACAATGAGCAGTTCTTC. Residues: CASSFLSGAQNNEQFF.

This clonotype was counted ten times or more. The rearrangement links TRBV10-3 to TRBJ2-7, with 11 bases aligning to TRBD2. Looked up from germline, CDR1 is ENHRY and CDR2 is SYGVKD. The CDR3 is made up of 16 amino acids. The V segment lost 3 bases and the J segment 3 bases; nucleotides outside the gene matches: 7. CDR3 region: CAISDPLAGGIYEQYF. DNA for the CDR3: TGTGCCATCAGTGATCCCCTAGCGGGGGGTATCTACGAGCAGTACTTC.

The rearrangement joins TRBV7-9 to TRBJ2-1; 11 bases align to TRBD2. With 6 bases clipped from V and 4 bases from J, the junction kept 2 bases outside the gene matches. Germline loops: CDR1 SEHNR, CDR2 FQNEAQ (reference sequence). The CDR3 loop spans 14 amino acids. The DNA for the CDR3 is TGTGCCAGCAGGACTAGCGGGAATTACAATGAGCAGTTCTTC. Amino acids: CASRTSGNYNEQFF.

This clonotype was seen a few times. The chain recombines TRBV2 with TRBJ2-1; D may correspond to TRBD1 or TRBD2 (5 bases each). This CDR3 spans 12 amino acids. CDR1 and CDR2 (germline): SNHLY, FYNNEI. Trimming left V 7 bases short and J 7 bases short, with 11 bases between. The CDR3 DNA reads as TGTGCCAGCACCGGGACGGGAAATGAGCAGTTCTTC. Protein sequence: CASTGTGNEQFF.

This clonotype occurred a few times. This chain connects TRBV7-8 to TRBJ2-3; 7 bases match TRBD2. V trimming: 5 bases; J trimming: 0 bases; junction bases outside the gene matches: 11. The length of the CDR3 is 17 residues. Germline loops: CDR1 SGHVS, CDR2 FQNEAQ. The CDR3 DNA sequence: TGTGCCAGCAGCCGGAAAATAGCGGGCCCTAGCACAGATACGCAGTATTTT. Protein: CASSRKIAGPSTDTQYF.

In this sample, this clonotype turned up many times. The CDR3 here is CASNKGQDAGEQYF. In DNA form, the CDR3 reads TGTGCCAGCAACAAAGGACAGGACGCAGGGGAGCAGTACTTC. The V and J genes are TRBV6-2 or TRBV6-3 and TRBJ2-7; 7 bases agree with TRBD1. The germline V gene encodes CDR1 MNHEY and CDR2 SVGEGT. The CDR3 consists of 14 residues. The V and J ends lost 7 bases and 7 bases, in that order; junction bases with no gene match: 13.

This clonotype was seen only a few times. J is TRBJ2-3 and V is TRBV10-2; D uncertain. Germline V gene data show CDR1 as WSHSY and CDR2 as SAAADI. The CDR3 contains 13 residues. V dropped 9 bases and J dropped 3 bases, with 13 bases sitting between them. This CDR3 reads CASLGVPTDTQYF. The CDR3 DNA reads TGCGCCAGTTTAGGAGTTCCAACAGATACGCAGTATTTT.

The gene calls are TRBV5-1 and TRBJ2-1; 10 bases align to TRBD1. The ends lost 4 bases at V and 3 bases at J; junction bases unmatched: 10. The CDR3 totals 17 residues. Germline CDR1 reads SGHRS; CDR2 reads YFSETQ. The CDR3 region is CASSHAGTGESYNEQFF. CDR3 coding DNA: TGCGCCAGCAGCCACGCGGGGACAGGGGAGAGCTACAATGAGCAGTTCTTC.